Listed below are T cell receptor beta chains from one sample, sequenced in a study of shared clonotypes between healthy human individuals. Repertoires were generated with immunoSEQ multiplex PCR, while TCRdb's copy carries only in-frame clones and drops some. Of roughly 1.4 million clones in the sample, about 98.5% are singletons; the top ten hold around 0.33%. The sequencing sample was made of naive CD4+ T cells sorted from blood. The receptors were gathered from a young man in good health. Each CDR3 is given with its conserved first and last residue. The order of the fields is D gene, clone size, J gene, V gene, CDR3 protein, CDR3 DNA. D genes are given only for firm matches. Clone size, where shown, is once, few, many, or a class for clones that have expanded.

d_gene: NA; abundance: NA; j_gene: TRBJ1-5; v_gene: TRBV27; CDR3aa: CASRQGNNQPQHF; CDR3nt: TGTGCCAGCAGGCAGGGGAACAATCAGCCCCAGCATTTT
d_gene: NA; abundance: NA; j_gene: TRBJ2-1; v_gene: TRBV7-2; CDR3aa: CASSLVGESSYNEQFF; CDR3nt: TGTGCCAGCAGCTTAGTTGGGGAGAGCTCCTACAATGAGCAGTTCTTC
d_gene: TRBD1; abundance: NA; j_gene: TRBJ2-2; v_gene: TRBV30; CDR3aa: CAWSVPDRGPNRELFF; CDR3nt: TGTGCCTGGAGTGTACCAGACAGGGGCCCAAACCGGGAGCTGTTTTTT
d_gene: TRBD2; abundance: NA; j_gene: TRBJ2-3; v_gene: TRBV2; CDR3aa: CASSEQRAGVADTQYF; CDR3nt: TGTGCCAGCAGTGAACAGAGGGCGGGAGTGGCAGATACGCAGTATTTT
d_gene: NA; abundance: NA; j_gene: TRBJ2-1; v_gene: TRBV14; CDR3aa: CASSQDRGNEQFF; CDR3nt: TGTGCCAGCAGCCAAGACAGGGGCAATGAGCAGTTCTTC
d_gene: TRBD2; abundance: NA; j_gene: TRBJ2-5; v_gene: TRBV11-3; CDR3aa: CASSHGLAGQETQYF; CDR3nt: TGTGCCAGCAGCCACGGACTAGCGGGCCAAGAGACCCAGTACTTC
d_gene: TRBD1; abundance: NA; j_gene: TRBJ2-7; v_gene: TRBV7-9; CDR3aa: CASSMGQGTYEQYF; CDR3nt: TGTGCCAGCAGCATGGGACAGGGGACCTACGAGCAGTACTTC
d_gene: NA; abundance: once; j_gene: TRBJ1-5; v_gene: TRBV19; CDR3aa: CASSTARRGPYQPQHF; CDR3nt: TGTGCCAGTAGTACCGCACGTCGGGGGCCGTATCAGCCCCAGCATTTT
d_gene: NA; abundance: NA; j_gene: TRBJ2-3; v_gene: TRBV5-1; CDR3aa: CASSLGFGLTDTQYF; CDR3nt: TGCGCCAGCAGCTTGGGATTTGGCCTTACAGATACGCAGTATTTT
d_gene: TRBD2; abundance: NA; j_gene: TRBJ2-1; v_gene: TRBV5-1; CDR3aa: CASSLVAGPSYNEQFF; CDR3nt: TGCGCCAGCAGCTTGGTAGCGGGACCCTCCTACAATGAGCAGTTCTTC
d_gene: TRBD1; abundance: once; j_gene: TRBJ1-5; v_gene: TRBV5-1; CDR3aa: CASSRGDREGNQPQHF; CDR3nt: TGCGCCAGCAGCAGAGGGGACAGGGAGGGCAATCAGCCCCAGCATTTT
d_gene: NA; abundance: NA; j_gene: TRBJ2-5; v_gene: TRBV28; CDR3aa: CASTSGEETQYF; CDR3nt: TGTGCCAGCACCTCGGGGGAAGAGACCCAGTACTTC
d_gene: NA; abundance: NA; j_gene: TRBJ2-7; v_gene: TRBV6-5; CDR3aa: CASSYTGTLEEQYF; CDR3nt: TGTGCCAGCAGTTACACGGGGACTTTGGAAGAGCAGTACTTC
d_gene: NA; abundance: NA; j_gene: TRBJ2-2; v_gene: TRBV27; CDR3aa: CASRWNTGELFF; CDR3nt: TGTGCCAGCCGGTGGAACACCGGGGAGCTGTTTTTT
d_gene: NA; abundance: NA; j_gene: TRBJ1-2; v_gene: TRBV19; CDR3aa: CASSPAGGNYGYTF; CDR3nt: TGTGCCAGTAGTCCCGCGGGGGGTAACTATGGCTACACCTTC
d_gene: TRBD2; abundance: NA; j_gene: TRBJ2-3; v_gene: TRBV7-9; CDR3aa: CASSFVAGESTDTQYF; CDR3nt: TGTGCCAGCAGCTTCGTAGCGGGAGAGAGCACAGATACGCAGTATTTT
d_gene: TRBD2; abundance: NA; j_gene: TRBJ2-1; v_gene: TRBV2; CDR3aa: CATSGGYNEQFF; CDR3nt: TGTGCCACCTCGGGAGGCTACAATGAGCAGTTCTTC
d_gene: NA; abundance: NA; j_gene: TRBJ2-7; v_gene: TRBV2; CDR3aa: CASTARSYEQYF; CDR3nt: TGTGCCAGCACGGCACGTTCCTACGAGCAGTACTTC
d_gene: TRBD1; abundance: NA; j_gene: TRBJ2-1; v_gene: TRBV10-3; CDR3aa: CAISGGQGRFNEQFF; CDR3nt: TGTGCCATCAGTGGGGGACAGGGTCGCTTTAATGAGCAGTTCTTC
d_gene: NA; abundance: NA; j_gene: TRBJ2-7; v_gene: TRBV6-1; CDR3aa: CASSEDSDSYEQYF; CDR3nt: TGTGCCAGCAGTGAAGACAGTGACTCCTACGAGCAGTACTTC
d_gene: TRBD1; abundance: once; j_gene: TRBJ2-7; v_gene: TRBV5-4; CDR3aa: CASSFPTGATYEQYF; CDR3nt: TGTGCCAGCAGCTTTCCTACAGGGGCGACCTACGAGCAGTACTTC
d_gene: TRBD2; abundance: NA; j_gene: TRBJ2-3; v_gene: TRBV28; CDR3aa: CASSSPLGLAGTDTQYF; CDR3nt: TGTGCCAGCAGTTCCCCTCTGGGGCTAGCGGGCACAGATACGCAGTATTTT
d_gene: TRBD2; abundance: NA; j_gene: TRBJ2-2; v_gene: TRBV5-1; CDR3aa: CASSQRLAGTGELFF; CDR3nt: TGCGCCAGCAGCCAAAGACTAGCGGGGACCGGGGAGCTGTTTTTT
d_gene: TRBD2; abundance: NA; j_gene: TRBJ2-1; v_gene: TRBV18; CDR3aa: CASSPMREGHSEQFF; CDR3nt: TGTGCCAGCTCACCAATGCGGGAGGGCCATAGTGAGCAGTTCTTC
d_gene: NA; abundance: NA; j_gene: TRBJ1-2; v_gene: TRBV19; CDR3aa: CASQDSVTYPLSGGYTF; CDR3nt: TGTGCCAGTCAGGACAGCGTCACCTACCCTTTGAGTGGTGGCTACACCTTC
d_gene: TRBD2; abundance: NA; j_gene: TRBJ2-7; v_gene: TRBV10-2; CDR3aa: CASSGRGSGRREQYF; CDR3nt: TGCGCCAGCAGTGGACGGGGTAGCGGGAGGCGCGAGCAGTACTTC
d_gene: NA; abundance: NA; j_gene: TRBJ2-5; v_gene: TRBV6-5; CDR3aa: CASIQWGADQETQYF; CDR3nt: TGTGCCAGCATCCAATGGGGGGCAGACCAAGAGACCCAGTACTTC
d_gene: NA; abundance: NA; j_gene: TRBJ2-5; v_gene: TRBV6-5; CDR3aa: CASSHYPSGLTTQYF; CDR3nt: TGTGCCAGCAGCCATTATCCCTCGGGACTTACAACCCAGTACTTC
d_gene: TRBD2; abundance: NA; j_gene: TRBJ2-1; v_gene: TRBV11-2; CDR3aa: CASSVPGLYNEQFF; CDR3nt: TGTGCCAGCAGCGTCCCGGGACTATACAATGAGCAGTTCTTC
d_gene: NA; abundance: few; j_gene: TRBJ2-6; v_gene: TRBV20-1; CDR3aa: CSATGANVLTF; CDR3nt: TGCAGTGCTACTGGGGCCAACGTCCTGACTTTC
d_gene: NA; abundance: NA; j_gene: TRBJ1-4; v_gene: TRBV19; CDR3aa: CASSIDGGEKLFF; CDR3nt: TGTGCCAGTAGTATAGACGGGGGGGAAAAACTGTTTTTT
d_gene: NA; abundance: NA; j_gene: TRBJ2-1; v_gene: TRBV30; CDR3aa: CAWSPLREQFF; CDR3nt: TGTGCCTGGAGCCCGCTCCGGGAGCAGTTCTTC
d_gene: NA; abundance: NA; j_gene: TRBJ1-4; v_gene: TRBV7-2; CDR3aa: CASSAFDFPNEKLFF; CDR3nt: TGTGCCAGCAGCGCCTTTGATTTTCCTAATGAAAAACTGTTTTTT
d_gene: NA; abundance: once; j_gene: TRBJ1-1; v_gene: TRBV25-1; CDR3aa: CASSQSLAGRTEAFF; CDR3nt: TGTGCCAGCAGTCAATCGCTGGCAGGGCGTACTGAAGCTTTCTTT
d_gene: NA; abundance: NA; j_gene: TRBJ2-2; v_gene: TRBV11-2; CDR3aa: CASGGLVTGELFF; CDR3nt: TGTGCCAGTGGGGGCCTAGTGACCGGGGAGCTGTTTTTT
d_gene: TRBD1; abundance: NA; j_gene: TRBJ1-4; v_gene: TRBV10-3; CDR3aa: CAISRDRGGEKLFF; CDR3nt: TGTGCCATCAGTCGGGACAGGGGAGGTGAAAAACTGTTTTTT
d_gene: TRBD2; abundance: NA; j_gene: TRBJ2-7; v_gene: TRBV25-1; CDR3aa: CASRNPLAGAGKSYEQYF; CDR3nt: TGTGCCAGCAGGAACCCTCTAGCGGGAGCCGGAAAATCCTACGAGCAGTACTTC
d_gene: NA; abundance: NA; j_gene: TRBJ1-2; v_gene: TRBV5-1; CDR3aa: CASSLNGGYTF; CDR3nt: TGCGCCAGCAGCCTCAATGGCGGCTACACCTTC
d_gene: NA; abundance: NA; j_gene: TRBJ1-2; v_gene: TRBV9; CDR3aa: CASSVGQGNYGYTF; CDR3nt: TGTGCCAGCAGCGTAGGTCAGGGTAACTATGGCTACACCTTC
d_gene: TRBD2; abundance: NA; j_gene: TRBJ2-5; v_gene: TRBV18; CDR3aa: CASSRLAGVQETQYF; CDR3nt: TGTGCCAGCTCACGACTAGCGGGAGTCCAAGAGACCCAGTACTTC
d_gene: NA; abundance: NA; j_gene: TRBJ2-7; v_gene: TRBV25-1; CDR3aa: CASSEELEQYF; CDR3nt: TGTGCCAGCAGCGAGGAGCTCGAGCAGTACTTC
d_gene: TRBD1; abundance: NA; j_gene: TRBJ1-4; v_gene: TRBV30; CDR3aa: CAWSVGQGTEKLFF; CDR3nt: TGTGCCTGGAGTGTGGGACAGGGGACTGAAAAACTGTTTTTT
d_gene: TRBD2; abundance: NA; j_gene: TRBJ2-7; v_gene: TRBV28; CDR3aa: CAGRLAGVEYEQYF; CDR3nt: TGTGCGGGGCGGCTAGCGGGAGTGGAATACGAGCAGTACTTC
d_gene: NA; abundance: once; j_gene: TRBJ1-5; v_gene: TRBV11-2; CDR3aa: CASSLETGHNQPQHF; CDR3nt: TGTGCCAGCAGCTTAGAGACAGGACACAATCAGCCCCAGCATTTT
d_gene: TRBD2; abundance: NA; j_gene: TRBJ2-7; v_gene: TRBV11-2; CDR3aa: CASSWTSTSYEQYF; CDR3nt: TGTGCCAGCAGCTGGACTAGTACGTCCTACGAGCAGTACTTC
d_gene: NA; abundance: once; j_gene: TRBJ2-3; v_gene: TRBV7-2; CDR3aa: CASSLALLVIADTQYF; CDR3nt: TGTGCCAGCAGCTTAGCCTTACTAGTTATAGCAGATACGCAGTATTTT
d_gene: NA; abundance: once; j_gene: TRBJ1-3; v_gene: TRBV2; CDR3aa: CASSDRSSGNTIYF; CDR3nt: TGTGCCAGCAGTGACAGGAGCTCTGGAAACACCATATATTTT
d_gene: TRBD2; abundance: NA; j_gene: TRBJ2-2; v_gene: TRBV2; CDR3aa: CASRGLAANTGELFF; CDR3nt: TGTGCCAGCAGAGGACTAGCGGCTAACACCGGGGAGCTGTTTTTT
d_gene: NA; abundance: NA; j_gene: TRBJ1-5; v_gene: TRBV27; CDR3aa: CASSWGIASNQPQHF; CDR3nt: TGTGCCAGCAGTTGGGGGATCGCAAGCAATCAGCCCCAGCATTTT
d_gene: TRBD1; abundance: NA; j_gene: TRBJ2-5; v_gene: TRBV7-9; CDR3aa: CATHRDRGETQYF; CDR3nt: TGTGCCACCCATCGAGACAGGGGGGAGACCCAGTACTTC
d_gene: NA; abundance: NA; j_gene: TRBJ2-7; v_gene: TRBV2; CDR3aa: CASSVGSGPYEQYF; CDR3nt: TGTGCCAGCAGTGTGGGTAGCGGTCCCTACGAGCAGTACTTC
d_gene: TRBD2; abundance: NA; j_gene: TRBJ2-2; v_gene: TRBV11-3; CDR3aa: CASSFLAGTIGGELFF; CDR3nt: TGTGCCAGCAGCTTCCTAGCGGGGACGATTGGCGGGGAGCTGTTTTTT
d_gene: NA; abundance: NA; j_gene: TRBJ2-1; v_gene: TRBV29-1; CDR3aa: CSVGFNNEQFF; CDR3nt: TGCAGCGTTGGATTCAACAATGAGCAGTTCTTC
d_gene: TRBD2; abundance: NA; j_gene: TRBJ2-4; v_gene: TRBV28; CDR3aa: CASSLFSRVAGRDIQYF; CDR3nt: TGTGCCAGCAGTTTATTCTCTAGGGTAGCGGGACGAGACATTCAGTACTTC